This TCR beta chain was retrieved from a study of Graves' ophthalmopathy and Graves' hyperthyroidism. Overall study results and limits: Ophthalmopathy progression predictions by the model showed roughly 77% specificity and about 70% sensitivity. Blood repertoires reportedly contained most expanded thyroid clonotypes above 0.001 frequency.

Amplifying from RNA transcripts, the study obtained TCR beta CDR3 regions. Following a first-round RT-PCR that used HTBI primers, a second-round multiplex PCR was carried out. TCRdb reanalysed the multiplex PCR reads using MiXCR and keeps one entry per CDR3 protein. The table has about 1.1 million distinct CDR3 sequences, around a third seen once. The CDR3 spans 14 residues. Trimming cost V 3 bases and J 11 bases; bases outside gene matches: 7. Germline CDR1 reads LNHNV; CDR2 reads YYDKDF (reference sequence). Clinicians diagnosed using symptoms, serum thyroxine, TRAb, thyroid ultrasound and orbital computed tomography. On this clonotype itself: The antigen is not known.

The chain is built from TRBV15 and TRBJ1-4; 9 bases map to TRBD1. This TCR derives from an adult man with Graves' hyperthyroidism. Sequencing input: peripheral blood or thyroid tissue (not recorded which). As DNA, the CDR3 is TGTGCCACCAGCAGCTCGGACAGGGGAGAGAAACTGTTTTTT. Translated: CATSSSDRGEKLFF. The full variable domain, completed using reference TRBV15 and TRBJ1-4, is DAMVIQNPRYQVTQFGKPVTLSCSQTLNHNVMYWYQQKSSQAPKLLFHYYDKDFNNEADTPDNFQSRRPNTSFCFLDIRSPGLGDTAMYLCATSSSDRGEKLFFGSGTQLSVL.